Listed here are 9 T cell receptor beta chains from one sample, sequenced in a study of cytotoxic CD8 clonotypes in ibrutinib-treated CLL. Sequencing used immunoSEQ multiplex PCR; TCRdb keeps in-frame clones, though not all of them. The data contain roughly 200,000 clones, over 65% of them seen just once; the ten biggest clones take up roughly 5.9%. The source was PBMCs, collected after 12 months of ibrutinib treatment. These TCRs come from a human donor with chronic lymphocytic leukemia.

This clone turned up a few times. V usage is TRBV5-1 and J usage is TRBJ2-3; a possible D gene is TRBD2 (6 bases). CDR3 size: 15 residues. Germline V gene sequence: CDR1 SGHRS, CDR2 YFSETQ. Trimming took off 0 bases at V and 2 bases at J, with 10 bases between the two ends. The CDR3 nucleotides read TGCGCCAGCAGCTTGGCTAGCGATCTCACAGATACGCAGTATTTT. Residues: CASSLASDLTDTQYF.

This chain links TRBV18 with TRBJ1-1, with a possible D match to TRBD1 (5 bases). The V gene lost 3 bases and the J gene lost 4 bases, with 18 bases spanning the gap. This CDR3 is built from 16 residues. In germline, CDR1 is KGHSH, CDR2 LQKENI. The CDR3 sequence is CASSPWQGVEGTEAFF. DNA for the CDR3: TGTGCCAGCTCACCTTGGCAAGGGGTCGAAGGCACTGAAGCTTTCTTT.

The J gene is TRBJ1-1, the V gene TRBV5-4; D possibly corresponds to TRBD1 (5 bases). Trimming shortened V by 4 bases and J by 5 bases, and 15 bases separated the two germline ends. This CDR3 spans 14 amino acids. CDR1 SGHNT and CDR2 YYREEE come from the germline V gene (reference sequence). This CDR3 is CASSGALPKTEAFF. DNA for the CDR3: TGTGCCAGCAGCGGGGCACTTCCTAAAACTGAAGCTTTCTTT.

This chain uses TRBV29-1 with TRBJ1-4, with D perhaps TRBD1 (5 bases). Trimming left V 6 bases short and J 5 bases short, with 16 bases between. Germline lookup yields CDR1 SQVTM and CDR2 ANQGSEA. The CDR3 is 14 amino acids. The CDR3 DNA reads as TGCAGCGTGAGCCCGGGGGTGGTGAATGAAAAACTGTTTTTT. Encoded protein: CSVSPGVVNEKLFF.

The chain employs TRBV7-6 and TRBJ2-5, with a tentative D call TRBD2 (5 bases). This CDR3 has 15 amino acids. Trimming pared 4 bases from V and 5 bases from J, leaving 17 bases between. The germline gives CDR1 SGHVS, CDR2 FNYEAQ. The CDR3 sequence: CASSSRSGSRETQYF. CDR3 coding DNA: TGTGCCAGCAGCTCACGCTCGGGGTCGCGGGAGACCCAGTACTTC.

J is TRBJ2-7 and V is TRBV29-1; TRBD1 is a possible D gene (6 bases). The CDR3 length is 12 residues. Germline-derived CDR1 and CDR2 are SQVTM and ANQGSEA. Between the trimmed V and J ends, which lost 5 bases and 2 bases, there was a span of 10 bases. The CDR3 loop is CSVRDTAYEQYF. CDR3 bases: TGCAGCGTTCGGGACACAGCCTACGAGCAGTACTTC.

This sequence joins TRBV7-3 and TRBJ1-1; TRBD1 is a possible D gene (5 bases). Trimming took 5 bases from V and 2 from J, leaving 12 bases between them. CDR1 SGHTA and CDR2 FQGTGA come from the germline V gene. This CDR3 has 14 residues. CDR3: CASSRGHSNTEAFF. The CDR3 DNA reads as TGTGCCAGCAGCCGCGGACACTCTAACACTGAAGCTTTCTTT.

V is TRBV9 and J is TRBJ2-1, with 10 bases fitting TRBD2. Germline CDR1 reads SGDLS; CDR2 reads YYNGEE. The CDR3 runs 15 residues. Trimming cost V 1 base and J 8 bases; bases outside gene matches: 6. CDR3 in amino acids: CASSVSSGSLDEQFF. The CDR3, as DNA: TGTGCCAGCAGCGTATCTAGCGGGAGTCTGGATGAGCAGTTCTTC.

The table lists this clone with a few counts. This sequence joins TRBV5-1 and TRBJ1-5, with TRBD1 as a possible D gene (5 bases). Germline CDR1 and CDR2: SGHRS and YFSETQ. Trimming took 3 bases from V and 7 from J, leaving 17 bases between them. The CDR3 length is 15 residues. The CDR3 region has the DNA TGCGCCAGCAGCTCCCGGGACGAGTATCGGCAGCCCCAGCATTTT. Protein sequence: CASSSRDEYRQPQHF.